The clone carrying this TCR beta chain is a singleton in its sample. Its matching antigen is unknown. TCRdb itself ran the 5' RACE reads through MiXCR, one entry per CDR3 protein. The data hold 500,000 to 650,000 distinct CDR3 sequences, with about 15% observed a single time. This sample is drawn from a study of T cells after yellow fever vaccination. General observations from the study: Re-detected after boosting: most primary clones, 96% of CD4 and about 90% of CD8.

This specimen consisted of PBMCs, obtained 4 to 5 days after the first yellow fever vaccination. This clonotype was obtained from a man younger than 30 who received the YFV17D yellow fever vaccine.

The CDR3 loop reads CASNFIPQIQPQHF. CDR3 nucleotide sequence: TGTGCCAGCAATTTTATACCCCAGATCCAGCCCCAGCATTTT. The chain couples TRBV27 to TRBJ1-5; D remains ambiguous. CDR3 length: 14 residues. The germline V gene encodes CDR1 MNHEY and CDR2 SMNVEV (reference sequence). V shed 7 bases and J shed 7 bases, with 17 bases lying between them.